The following is a T cell receptor beta chain sequence with its context. Its specificity is not known. These data belong to a study of identifying expanded T cells in peripheral blood. The method was immunoSEQ multiplex PCR; TCRdb's version includes in-frame clones alone and lacks a portion of them. This table holds some 96,000 clones, about 90% found once. The CDR3 has 15 amino acids. J lost 3 bases, V lost 4 bases, and 5 bases had no gene match. Germline V lookup: CDR1 PRHDT, CDR2 FYEKMQ (reference sequence). Overall study findings and caveats: Roughly two-week clone count variance significantly increased as total template count grew.

Material: blood. The chain carries TRBV13 and TRBJ2-1, with TRBD2 matching over 8 bases. This receptor was identified in a person aged 18 to 70 in good health. The CDR3 here is CASSYSGAGYNEQFF. DNA for the CDR3: TGTGCCAGCAGCTATAGCGGGGCCGGCTACAATGAGCAGTTCTTC.